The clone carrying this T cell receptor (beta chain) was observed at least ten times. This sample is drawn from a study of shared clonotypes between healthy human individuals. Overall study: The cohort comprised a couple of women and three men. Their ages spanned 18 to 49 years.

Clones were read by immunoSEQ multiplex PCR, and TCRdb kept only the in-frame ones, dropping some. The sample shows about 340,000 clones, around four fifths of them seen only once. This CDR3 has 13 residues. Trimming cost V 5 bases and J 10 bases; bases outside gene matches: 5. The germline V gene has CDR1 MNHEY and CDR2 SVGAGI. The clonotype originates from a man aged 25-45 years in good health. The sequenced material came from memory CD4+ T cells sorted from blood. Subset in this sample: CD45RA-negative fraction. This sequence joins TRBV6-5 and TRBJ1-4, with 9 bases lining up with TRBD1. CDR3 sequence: CASSRDRGVKLFF. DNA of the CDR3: TGTGCCAGCAGTCGAGACAGGGGGGTAAAACTGTTTTTT.